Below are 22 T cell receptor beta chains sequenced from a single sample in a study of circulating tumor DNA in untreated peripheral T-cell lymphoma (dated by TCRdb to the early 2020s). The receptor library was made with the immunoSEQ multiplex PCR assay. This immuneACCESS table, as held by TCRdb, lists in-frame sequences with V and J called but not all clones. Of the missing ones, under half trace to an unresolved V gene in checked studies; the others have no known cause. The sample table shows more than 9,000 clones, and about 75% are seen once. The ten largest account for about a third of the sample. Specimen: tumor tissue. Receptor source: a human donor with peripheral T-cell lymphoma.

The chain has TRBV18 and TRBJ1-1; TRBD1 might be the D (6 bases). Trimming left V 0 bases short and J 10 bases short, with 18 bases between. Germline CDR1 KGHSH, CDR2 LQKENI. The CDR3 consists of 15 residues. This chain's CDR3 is CASSPPGAGASRAFF. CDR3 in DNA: TGTGCCAGCTCACCACCGGGGGCGGGGGCCTCTAGAGCTTTCTTT.

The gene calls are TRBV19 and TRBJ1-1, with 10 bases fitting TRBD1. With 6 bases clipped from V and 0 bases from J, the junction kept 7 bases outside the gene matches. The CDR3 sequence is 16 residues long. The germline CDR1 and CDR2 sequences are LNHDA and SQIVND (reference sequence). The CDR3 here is CASRGTGAVMNTEAFF. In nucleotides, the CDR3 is TGTGCCAGTAGAGGGACAGGGGCCGTCATGAACACTGAAGCTTTCTTT.

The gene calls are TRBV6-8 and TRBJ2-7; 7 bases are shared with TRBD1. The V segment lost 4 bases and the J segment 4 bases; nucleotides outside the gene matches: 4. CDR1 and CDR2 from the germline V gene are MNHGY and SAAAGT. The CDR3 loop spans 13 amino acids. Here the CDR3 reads CASSSSGGYEQYF. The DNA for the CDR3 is TGTGCCAGCAGTTCTTCAGGGGGTTACGAGCAGTACTTC.

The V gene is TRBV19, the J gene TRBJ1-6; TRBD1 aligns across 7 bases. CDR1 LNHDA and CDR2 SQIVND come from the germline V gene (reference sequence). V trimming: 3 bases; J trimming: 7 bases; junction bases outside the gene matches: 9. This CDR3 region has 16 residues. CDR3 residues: CASSIGTAGGNSPLHF. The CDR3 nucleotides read TGTGCCAGTAGTATCGGGACAGCGGGCGGCAATTCACCCCTCCACTTT.

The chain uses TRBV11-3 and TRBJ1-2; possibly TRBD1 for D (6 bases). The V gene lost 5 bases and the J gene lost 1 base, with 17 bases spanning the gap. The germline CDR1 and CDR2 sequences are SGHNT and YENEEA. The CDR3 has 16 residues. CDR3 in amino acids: CASSKGTLTNNYGYTF. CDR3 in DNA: TGTGCCAGCAGCAAGGGGACACTCACAAATAACTATGGCTACACCTTC. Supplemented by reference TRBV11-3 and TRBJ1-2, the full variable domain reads EAGVVQSPRYKIIEKKQPVAFWCNPISGHNTLYWYLQNLGQGPELLIRYENEEAVDDSQLPKDRFSAERLKGVDSTLKIQPAELGDSAVYLCASSKGTLTNNYGYTFGSGTRLTVV.

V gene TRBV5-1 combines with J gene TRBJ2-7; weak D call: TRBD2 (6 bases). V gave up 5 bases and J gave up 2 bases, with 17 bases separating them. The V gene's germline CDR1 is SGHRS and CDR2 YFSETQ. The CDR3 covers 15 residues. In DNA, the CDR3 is TGCGCCAGCAGACAGTCCCGGACGGGAGCCTACGAGCAGTACTTC. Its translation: CASRQSRTGAYEQYF.

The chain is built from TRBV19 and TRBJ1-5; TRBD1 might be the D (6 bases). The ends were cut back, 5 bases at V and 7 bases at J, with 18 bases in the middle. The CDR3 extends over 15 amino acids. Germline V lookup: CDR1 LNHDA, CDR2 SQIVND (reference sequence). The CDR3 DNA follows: TGTGCCAGTAGTTGGTCAGGGGCCTCGAGGCAGCCCCAGCATTTT. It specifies CASSWSGASRQPQHF.

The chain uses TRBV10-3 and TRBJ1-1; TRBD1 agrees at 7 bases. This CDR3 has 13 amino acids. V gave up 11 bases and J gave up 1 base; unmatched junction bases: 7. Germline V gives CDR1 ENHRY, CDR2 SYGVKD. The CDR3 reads CAARDSQNTEAFF. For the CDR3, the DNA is TGTGCCGCCAGGGACAGCCAGAACACTGAAGCTTTCTTT.

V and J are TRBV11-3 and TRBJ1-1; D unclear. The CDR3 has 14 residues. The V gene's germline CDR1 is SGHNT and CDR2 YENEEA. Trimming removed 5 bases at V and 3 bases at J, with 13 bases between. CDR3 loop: CASSSRDTDTEAFF. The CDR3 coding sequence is TGTGCCAGCAGCAGCCGGGATACTGACACTGAAGCTTTCTTT.

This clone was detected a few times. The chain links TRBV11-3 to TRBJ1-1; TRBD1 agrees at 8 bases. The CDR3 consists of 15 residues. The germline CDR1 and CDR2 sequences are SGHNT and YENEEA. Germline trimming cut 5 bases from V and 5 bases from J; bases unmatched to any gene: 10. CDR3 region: CASSLRGRRRTEAFF. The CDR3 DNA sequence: TGTGCCAGCAGCCTCAGGGGGCGCAGGAGGACTGAAGCTTTCTTT.

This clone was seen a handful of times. Here the CDR3 reads CAGQRGSNEAFF. The CDR3 nucleotides are TGTGCCGGACAAAGGGGGTCCAATGAAGCTTTCTTT. The V call is TRBV30, the J call TRBJ1-1; D might be TRBD1 (6 bases). The germline V and J ends were trimmed by 8 bases and 7 bases, with 17 bases remaining between them. The length of the CDR3 is 12 residues. Germline V CDR1 and CDR2: GTSNPN, SVGIG (reference sequence). The full variable domain, completed using reference TRBV30 and TRBJ1-1, is SQTIHQWPATLVQPVGSPLSLECTVEGTSNPNLYWYRQAAGRGLQLLFYSVGIGQISSEVPQNLSASRPQDRQFILSSKKLLLSDSGFYLCAGQRGSNEAFFGQGTRLTVV.

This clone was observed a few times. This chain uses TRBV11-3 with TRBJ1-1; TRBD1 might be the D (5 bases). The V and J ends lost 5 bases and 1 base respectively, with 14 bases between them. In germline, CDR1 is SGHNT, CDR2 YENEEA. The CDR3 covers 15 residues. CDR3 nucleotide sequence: TGTGCCAGCAGCCCCTGGAGGGGCGCGAACACTGAAGCTTTCTTT. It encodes CASSPWRGANTEAFF.

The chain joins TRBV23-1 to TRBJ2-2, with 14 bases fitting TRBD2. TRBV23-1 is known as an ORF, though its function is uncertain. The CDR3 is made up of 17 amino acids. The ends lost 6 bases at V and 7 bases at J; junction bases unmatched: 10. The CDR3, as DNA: TGCGCCAGCAGCCATGGGACTAGCGGGGGTCCGGGCGGGGAGCTGTTTTTT. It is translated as CASSHGTSGGPGGELFF.

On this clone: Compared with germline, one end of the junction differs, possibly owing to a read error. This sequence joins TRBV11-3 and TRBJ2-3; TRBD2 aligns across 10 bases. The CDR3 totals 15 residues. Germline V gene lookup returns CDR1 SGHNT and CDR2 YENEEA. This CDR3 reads CASSRTSGSTYTQYF. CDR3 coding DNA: TGTGCCAGCAGCCGGACTAGCGGAAGCACATATACGCAGTATTTT.

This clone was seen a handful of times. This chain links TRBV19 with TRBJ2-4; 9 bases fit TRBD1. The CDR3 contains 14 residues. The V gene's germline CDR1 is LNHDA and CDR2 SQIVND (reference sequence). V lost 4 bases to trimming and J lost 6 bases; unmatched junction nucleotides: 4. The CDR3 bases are TGTGCCAGTAGTACAAAGGGACAGGGAAACATTCAGTACTTC. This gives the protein CASSTKGQGNIQYF.

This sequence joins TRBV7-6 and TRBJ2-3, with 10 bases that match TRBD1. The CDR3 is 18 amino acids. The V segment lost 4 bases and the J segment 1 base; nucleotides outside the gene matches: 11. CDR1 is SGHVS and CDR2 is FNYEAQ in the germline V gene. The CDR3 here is CASSSLRRQGAGTDTQYF. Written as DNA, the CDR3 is TGTGCCAGCAGCTCCCTAAGGAGACAGGGGGCTGGCACAGATACGCAGTATTTT.

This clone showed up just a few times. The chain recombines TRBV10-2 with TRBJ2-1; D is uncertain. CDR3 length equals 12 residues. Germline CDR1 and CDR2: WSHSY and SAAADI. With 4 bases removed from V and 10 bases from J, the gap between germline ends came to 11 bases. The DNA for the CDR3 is TGCGCCAGCAGTGGATCGGGTGAGGAGCAGTTCTTC. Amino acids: CASSGSGEEQFF.

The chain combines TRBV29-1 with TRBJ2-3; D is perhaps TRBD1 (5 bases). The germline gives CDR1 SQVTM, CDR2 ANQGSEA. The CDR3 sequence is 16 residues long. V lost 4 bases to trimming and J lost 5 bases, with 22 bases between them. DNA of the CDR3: TGCAGCGTTGGGGGTAATAGGGGTCATGTGATAGATACGCAGTATTTT. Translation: CSVGGNRGHVIDTQYF.

CDR3 in DNA: TGTGCCAGCAGCCCGAGACAGAACACCGGGGAGCTGTTTTTT. Translation gives CASSPRQNTGELFF. The chain is built from TRBV7-1 and TRBJ2-2; D unclear. TRBV7-1 is assigned to the ORF class and has an uncertain function. Trimming removed 5 bases from V and 1 base from J, with 8 bases in between. The CDR3 sequence is 14 residues long.

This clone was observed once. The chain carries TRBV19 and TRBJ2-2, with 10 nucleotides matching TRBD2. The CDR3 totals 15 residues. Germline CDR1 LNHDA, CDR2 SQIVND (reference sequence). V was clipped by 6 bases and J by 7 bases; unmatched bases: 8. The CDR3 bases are TGTGCCAGTAGGGAAGCGGGGGGGCCGAGCGGGGAGCTGTTTTTT. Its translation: CASREAGGPSGELFF.

CDR3 nucleotides: TGTGCCTGGAACGGGGGGCTTTCTGGAAACACCATATATTTT. Protein product: CAWNGGLSGNTIYF. The gene calls are TRBV30 and TRBJ1-3; D may be TRBD1 (6 bases). Germline V gene sequence: CDR1 GTSNPN, CDR2 SVGIG (reference sequence). The CDR3 extends over 14 amino acids. Trimming removed 4 bases at V and 1 base at J, with 11 bases between.

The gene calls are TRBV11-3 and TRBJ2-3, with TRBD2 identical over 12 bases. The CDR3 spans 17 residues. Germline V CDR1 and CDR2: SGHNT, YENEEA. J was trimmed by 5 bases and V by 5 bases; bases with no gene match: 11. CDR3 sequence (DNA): TGTGCCAGCAGCCATGTCCTTGTACTAGCGGGGGGAGATACGCAGTATTTT. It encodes CASSHVLVLAGGDTQYF.